The next 21 T cell receptor beta chains were all read from a single sample in a study of blood T cell repertoires in COVID-19. Some clones are missing from TCRdb's copy, which holds only in-frame ones; the method was immunoSEQ multiplex PCR. This sample has about 140,000 clones; roughly 80% occur once, and the top ten carry under 9.5%. Specimen: peripheral blood. These receptors were collected from an elderly woman in a cohort sampled during active or convalescent COVID-19.

CDR3 protein: CASSQGTGISSYNEQFF. Written as DNA, the CDR3 is TGCGCCAGCAGCCAAGGTACGGGTATTAGCTCCTACAATGAGCAGTTCTTC. This sequence joins TRBV4-1 and TRBJ2-1; D unresolved. The V gene lost 1 base and the J gene lost 0 bases, with 13 bases spanning the gap. The CDR3 loop spans 17 amino acids. The germline V gene has CDR1 MGHRA and CDR2 YSYEKL.

This clone was seen only a few times. The chain combines TRBV7-9 with TRBJ1-5; possibly TRBD1 for D (6 bases). The CDR3 contains 13 residues. The V and J ends lost 4 bases and 7 bases respectively, with 11 bases between them. CDR1 is SEHNR and CDR2 is FQNEAQ in the germline V gene (reference sequence). In DNA form, the CDR3 reads TGTGCCAGCAGCTCTACAGGGCCGCAGCCCCAGCATTTT. This sequence encodes CASSSTGPQPQHF.

The rearrangement uses TRBV7-2 and TRBJ1-3, with TRBD1 matching over 7 bases. The V and J ends lost 5 bases and 6 bases, in that order; junction bases with no gene match: 4. Per the germline V gene, CDR1 is SGHTA and CDR2 is FQGNSA. This CDR3 has 13 residues. The CDR3, as DNA: TGTGCCAGCAGCACCGACAGGGAAAACACCATATATTTT. Translated, it gives CASSTDRENTIYF.

The chain has TRBV6-6 and TRBJ1-2; D is uncertain. This CDR3 is 15 amino acids long. Germline CDR1 is MNHNY and CDR2 is SVGAGI (reference sequence). Trimming took 0 bases from V and 0 from J, leaving 8 bases between them. The CDR3 bases are TGTGCCAGCAGTTACTCGGTCCGCGCTAACTATGGCTACACCTTC. Residues: CASSYSVRANYGYTF.

The J gene is TRBJ2-5, the V gene TRBV28; the match to TRBD2 covers 9 bases. CDR1 is MDHEN and CDR2 is SYDVKM in the germline V gene. Trimming removed 3 bases from V and 0 bases from J; junction bases left unmatched: 2. The CDR3 has 15 residues. CDR3 protein: CASSFSGGNQETQYF. CDR3 DNA sequence: TGTGCCAGCAGTTTTAGCGGGGGAAACCAAGAGACCCAGTACTTC.

Turning to this clone: One end of the junction fails to match germline, which may point to a read error. The V gene is TRBV7-8, the J gene TRBJ1-6; D unclear. The CDR3 runs to 15 residues. CDR1 is SGHVS, CDR2 FQNEAQ, per germline. CDR3 in amino acids: CASSLVTSSNTPLHF. The CDR3 DNA reads as TGTGCCAGCAGCTTAGTAACGTCCTCTAATACACCCCTCCACTTT. Complete variable domain (other parts from reference TRBV7-8 and TRBJ1-6): GAGVSQSPRYKVAKRGQDVALRCDPISGHVSLFWYQQALGQGPEFLTYFQNEAQLDKSGLPSDRFFAERPEGSVSTLKIQRTQQEDSAVYLCASSLVTSSNTPLHFGNGTRLTVT.

This chain connects TRBV19 to TRBJ2-3, with a possible D match to TRBD2 (6 bases). Per germline, CDR1 LNHDA and CDR2 SQIVND (reference sequence). The V end was cut by 7 bases, the J end by 2 bases, with 16 bases between. There are 15 residues in the CDR3. The CDR3 spells CASTSRGSYTDTQYF. The CDR3 DNA follows: TGTGCCAGTACCTCTCGGGGGAGTTACACAGATACGCAGTATTTT.

The genes are TRBV4-2 and TRBJ2-3, with a weak D call TRBD2 (6 bases). CDR1 is LGHNA, CDR2 YNFKEQ, per germline. The CDR3 loop spans 15 amino acids. The V and J ends lost 2 bases and 3 bases respectively, with 12 bases between them. The CDR3 is CASSQPGLQTDTQYF. The DNA of the CDR3 is TGTGCCAGCAGCCAACCGGGACTCCAAACAGATACGCAGTATTTT.

V and J are TRBV29-1 and TRBJ2-5; 10 bases match TRBD1. Unmatched junction bases numbered 11, after V lost 6 bases and J lost 7 bases. Germline V gives CDR1 SQVTM, CDR2 ANQGSEA. This CDR3 is built from 14 residues. CDR3 sequence: CSVRYRDRGWTQYF. The CDR3 nucleotides read TGCAGCGTGCGTTACCGGGACAGGGGATGGACCCAGTACTTC.

The CDR3 reads CASSFTGLFPDTQYF. The CDR3 nucleotides are TGTGCCAGCAGTTTTACAGGGTTGTTCCCAGATACGCAGTATTTT. The chain is built from TRBV27 and TRBJ2-3; maybe TRBD1 (6 bases). V gave up 3 bases and J gave up 4 bases, with 14 bases separating them. This CDR3 comprises 15 residues. Per the germline V gene, CDR1 is MNHEY and CDR2 is SMNVEV (reference sequence).

The gene calls are TRBV10-2 and TRBJ1-2, with TRBD1 identical over 7 bases. The V segment lost 7 bases and the J segment 5 bases; nucleotides outside the gene matches: 4. Germline V gives CDR1 WSHSY, CDR2 SAAADI. The CDR3 totals 12 residues. The CDR3 loop reads CASTRQGYGYTF. For the CDR3, the DNA is TGCGCCAGCACCAGACAGGGATATGGCTACACCTTC.

This clone was seen once. The gene calls are TRBV7-2 and TRBJ2-5, with D maybe TRBD2 (5 bases). The V and J ends lost 1 base and 1 base respectively, with 7 bases between them. The CDR3 length is 14 residues. The germline V gene has CDR1 SGHTA and CDR2 FQGNSA. CDR3 region: CASSLGLPQETQYF. Written as DNA, the CDR3 is TGTGCCAGCAGCTTAGGACTACCCCAAGAGACCCAGTACTTC.

The CDR3 sequence is CASSLAGEGETQYF. The CDR3 nucleotides are TGCGCCAGCAGCTTGGCCGGGGAGGGGGAGACCCAGTACTTC. This sequence joins TRBV5-1 and TRBJ2-5; TRBD2 aligns across 7 bases. The V and J ends lost 0 bases and 5 bases, in that order; junction bases with no gene match: 4. Germline V gives CDR1 SGHRS, CDR2 YFSETQ. This CDR3 has 14 amino acids.

This clone was seen a single time. The rearrangement links TRBV9 to TRBJ2-2; D is perhaps TRBD2 (5 bases). The CDR3 consists of 16 residues. V lost 0 bases and J lost 1, with 10 bases in between. Germline CDR1 and CDR2: SGDLS and YYNGEE. CDR3 sequence reads: CASSVAGMGNTGELFF. CDR3 in DNA: TGTGCCAGCAGCGTAGCGGGGATGGGGAACACCGGGGAGCTGTTTTTT.

The V gene is TRBV6-2 or TRBV6-3, the J gene TRBJ1-2, with D possibly TRBD1 on 5 matching bases. Germline CDR1 and CDR2: MNHEY and SVGEGT. The CDR3 totals 14 residues. V was clipped by 4 bases and J by 5 bases, with 14 bases between them. CDR3 nucleotide sequence: TGTGCCAGCAGTTCTGGGCAGGGAGGGTATGGCTACACCTTC. This translates into CASSSGQGGYGYTF.

This clone has more than one count but fewer than ten. The chain has TRBV6-6 and TRBJ1-6, with D hard to call. Trimming took 5 bases from V and 10 from J, leaving 18 bases between them. The CDR3 has 15 residues. Germline V lookup: CDR1 MNHNY, CDR2 SVGAGI (reference sequence). The chain's CDR3 is CASSLGPFWESPLHF. The CDR3 DNA reads as TGTGCCAGCAGTCTGGGCCCATTTTGGGAGTCACCCCTCCACTTT.

This clone occurred a few times. The CDR3 sequence: CASSEPGGATYEQYF. The CDR3 nucleotides are TGTGCCAGCAGTGAACCGGGGGGCGCTACCTACGAGCAGTACTTC. The V gene is TRBV6-1, the J gene TRBJ2-7; perhaps TRBD2 as D (7 bases). This CDR3 comprises 15 residues. The V and J ends lost 2 bases and 2 bases respectively, with 13 bases between them. CDR1 MNHNS and CDR2 SASEGT come from the germline V gene.

The chain carries TRBV4-2 and TRBJ2-3; 8 nucleotides agree with TRBD2. This CDR3 is built from 15 residues. Germline V gene sequence: CDR1 LGHNA, CDR2 YNFKEQ. V was clipped by 8 bases and J by 0 bases; unmatched bases: 7. The CDR3 DNA reads TGTGCCAGCGGGGACGGGGGGGTCAGCACAGATACGCAGTATTTT. Translating it yields CASGDGGVSTDTQYF.

The chain recombines TRBV6-5 with TRBJ2-3; possibly TRBD2 for D (5 bases). The CDR3 spans 14 residues. The ends were cut back, 6 bases at V and 2 bases at J, with 12 bases in the middle. The germline V gene has CDR1 MNHEY and CDR2 SVGAGI. The CDR3: CASRDLRTTDTQYF. The CDR3 bases are TGTGCCAGCAGGGACTTGAGGACCACAGATACGCAGTATTTT.

The gene calls are TRBV4-2 and TRBJ1-4, with 10 bases fitting TRBD1. This CDR3 has 19 amino acids. Trimming cost V 0 bases and J 8 bases; bases outside gene matches: 15. Germline CDR1 is LGHNA and CDR2 is YNFKEQ. This chain's CDR3 is CASSQEFGRQGALREKLFF. Here the CDR3 DNA reads TGTGCCAGCAGCCAAGAATTTGGAAGACAGGGGGCCCTAAGAGAAAAACTGTTTTTT.

The J gene is TRBJ1-3, the V gene TRBV27; D unresolved. Deletions cut 0 bases from V and 1 base from J, with 4 bases between. CDR1 and CDR2 from the germline V gene are MNHEY and SMNVEV (reference sequence). The CDR3 spans 14 residues. The CDR3 is CASSLSLSGNTIYF. The CDR3 nucleotides read TGTGCCAGCAGTTTATCTCTTTCTGGAAACACCATATATTTT.